A selection of T cell receptor beta chains follows, all from one sample in a study of T cells in Graves' hyperthyroidism and ophthalmopathy. TCRdb used MiXCR to reprocess the multiplex PCR reads, holding one entry per CDR3 protein. The sample includes over 500,000 distinct CDR3 sequences, approximately 17% of them seen just once. Material: blood. The receptor set was obtained from a woman younger than 35 with Graves' ophthalmopathy. Each CDR3 is given without its conserved first and last residue. Clone size is stated in some rows and not others, as once, few, many or a class when expanded.

v_call,clone_size,cdr3_aa
TRBV6-1,-,ASGMTVQETQY
TRBV12-3/TRBV12-4,-,ASSFSAGDFWTLPGYT
TRBV28,-,AGSKLSISYEQY
TRBV28,many,AIEQAGTGVNNEQF
TRBV2,many,ASSEVGQGNGYT
TRBV3-1,-,ASSGLGDTEAF
TRBV3-1,many,ASSQTGQGTGAF
TRBV7-8,many,ASSLVSGSHEQY
TRBV27,many,ASRVTYTGASTDTQY
TRBV10-3,-,AINDTPGTGFYGYT
TRBV7-9,few,ASSLGQAATMETQY
TRBV7-3,few,ASSSIGRSSKTEAF
TRBV7-2,many,ASSLTGTGPYEQY
TRBV5-1,few,ASSFRSASYEQY
TRBV20-1,many,SASQGNPEAF
TRBV5-1,few,ASSKQPSIRDRGEKLF
TRBV28,-,ASSLFYTGELF